A single sample gave rise to the 27 T cell receptor beta chains below, sequenced in a study of T cells in Graves' hyperthyroidism and ophthalmopathy (dated by TCRdb to about 2019). Libraries were made using multiplex PCR. Sequencing instrument: Illumina HiSeq 2000. The TCR beta CDR3 regions were amplified from the RNA transcripts. A first-round RT-PCR of the TCR CDR3 used the HTBI primer set with the Qiagen OneStep RT-PCR kit. Using fastp at Q25 and MiXCR, TCRdb reprocessed the public reads and kept productive beta chains. CDR3 protein duplicates are merged, each entry listing the most common genes and DNA. In all, the sample holds around 250,000 distinct CDR3 sequences, and 14% to 15% of those were seen once. Jointly, the top ten make up 13% of the sample. The sample was blood. The receptors stem from a woman between 40 and 50 years old with Graves' hyperthyroidism that later progressed to Graves' ophthalmopathy.

This clonotype was picked up a small number of times. This rearrangement joins TRBV12-3 or TRBV12-4 to TRBJ2-1, with 7 bases that match TRBD2. The CDR3 is 16 residues long. The J segment lost 9 bases and the V segment lost 6 bases, leaving 17 bases of the junction unmatched. The CDR3 bases are TGTGCCAGCAGCTCTGATGGTAGCGGGCTCCCAAGTGAGCAGTTCTTC. Protein: CASSSDGSGLPSEQFF.

Ten or more counts support this clonotype. The V gene is TRBV12-3 or TRBV12-4, the J gene TRBJ2-1; D might be TRBD1 or TRBD2, each matching 5 bases. V shed 8 bases and J shed 3 bases, with 17 bases lying between them. The CDR3 has 15 amino acids. CDR3 DNA: TGTGCCAGCCTTTCAGGCCGGGACCACTACAATGAGCAGTTCTTC. This sequence encodes CASLSGRDHYNEQFF.

About this clonotype itself: One junction end disagrees with the germline gene, perhaps due to a read error. The chain carries TRBV19 and TRBJ1-5, with D unresolved. This CDR3 spans 13 amino acids. Germline V gene lookup returns CDR1 LNHDA and CDR2 SQIVND (reference sequence). The CDR3 nucleotides read TGTGTCAGTAGTATGGTTTATGGTCAGCCCCAGCATTTT. Translated, it gives CVSSMVYGQPQHF.

This clonotype was picked up many times. The CDR3 here is CATSRWGRNTEAFF. The DNA for the CDR3 is TGTGCCACCAGCAGATGGGGCAGGAACACTGAAGCTTTCTTT. The chain recombines TRBV15 with TRBJ1-1; possibly TRBD1 for D (5 bases). V was cut by 2 bases and J by 1 base, with 8 bases left in between. The germline V gene encodes CDR1 LNHNV and CDR2 YYDKDF (reference sequence). The CDR3 totals 14 residues. The entire variable domain, with the rest obtained from reference TRBV15 and TRBJ1-1, is as follows: DAMVIQNPRYQVTQFGKPVTLSCSQTLNHNVMYWYQQKSSQAPKLLFHYYDKDFNNEADTPDNFQSRRPNTSFCFLDIRSPGLGDTAMYLCATSRWGRNTEAFFGQGTRLTVV.

Ten or more counts support this clonotype. This chain links TRBV18 with TRBJ1-2, with unresolved D. The V end was cut by 1 base, the J end by 5 bases, with 11 bases between. CDR3 length equals 14 residues. Germline V CDR1 and CDR2: KGHSH, LQKENI. The CDR3 is CASSPQGFWYGYTF. The DNA for the CDR3 is TGTGCCAGCTCACCACAAGGGTTTTGGTATGGCTACACCTTC.

Many counts were recorded for this clonotype. V gene TRBV25-1 combines with J gene TRBJ2-1; tentatively, D is TRBD2 (6 bases). Trimming cost V 5 bases and J 0 bases, with 11 bases left between them. The CDR3 spans 15 residues. The germline V gene encodes CDR1 MGHDK and CDR2 SYGVNS. The CDR3 DNA sequence: TGTGCCAGCAGTCACGCGGGGTCCTCCTACAATGAGCAGTTCTTC. Amino acids: CASSHAGSSYNEQFF.

This clonotype was seen ten or more times. The chain has TRBV5-1 and TRBJ1-1, with 7 bases that match TRBD1. V shed 1 base, J shed 2 bases, and the junction held 5 bases outside the gene matches. Germline V lookup: CDR1 SGHRS, CDR2 YFSETQ. This CDR3 has 15 residues. This chain's CDR3 is CASSLTGVGNTEAFF. CDR3 nucleotide sequence: TGCGCCAGCAGCTTGACAGGGGTAGGAAACACTGAAGCTTTCTTT.

This clonotype has ten or more counts. The chain has TRBV2 and TRBJ2-3; 7 bases agree with TRBD1. This CDR3 contains 15 residues. Germline CDR1 is SNHLY and CDR2 is FYNNEI. V was clipped by 8 bases and J by 1 base; unmatched bases: 9. The CDR3 bases are TGTGCCAGCCGTGGACAGGCCGGACGCACAGATACGCAGTATTTT. Amino acid sequence: CASRGQAGRTDTQYF.

The V and J genes are TRBV18 and TRBJ2-7; D not certain. Germline V gene lookup returns CDR1 KGHSH and CDR2 LQKENI. The CDR3 sequence is 13 residues long. The V gene lost 8 bases and the J gene lost 6 bases, with 17 bases spanning the gap. CDR3 region: CASRLLPVSEQYF. CDR3 nucleotide sequence: TGTGCCAGCCGACTGCTGCCTGTAAGCGAGCAGTACTTC.

This clonotype was recorded at least ten times. J is TRBJ2-1 and V is TRBV7-2; 9 bases are a match to TRBD2. The length of the CDR3 is 15 residues. With 3 bases clipped from V and 2 bases from J, the junction kept 2 bases outside the gene matches. Germline values: CDR1 SGHTA, CDR2 FQGNSA. The CDR3 nucleotides read TGTGCCAGCAGCTTGACTAGCGGCCCCTACAATGAGCAGTTCTTC. This translates into CASSLTSGPYNEQFF.

Many counts were recorded for this clonotype. The CDR3 DNA sequence: TGTGCCAGCAGTAAGGGGAGCGCGAGTCAGCCCCAGCATTTT. This encodes CASSKGSASQPQHF. The gene calls are TRBV27 and TRBJ1-5; TRBD1 is a possible D gene (5 bases). CDR1 and CDR2 (germline): MNHEY, SMNVEV (reference sequence). This CDR3 has 14 residues. Trimming took off 5 bases at V and 6 bases at J, with 14 bases between the two ends.

The rearrangement uses TRBV10-3 and TRBJ2-2; D is uncertain. Trimming shortened V by 8 bases and J by 3 bases, and 4 bases separated the two germline ends. CDR1 ENHRY and CDR2 SYGVKD come from the germline V gene. The CDR3 is 11 amino acids. The CDR3 nucleotides read TGTGCCATCGGGGACACCGGGGAGCTGTTTTTT. Its protein is CAIGDTGELFF.

About this clonotype: A much larger clone lies one base from this, so it may be a read error. The gene calls are TRBV6-1 and TRBJ2-7; 11 bases agree with TRBD2. The CDR3 covers 16 residues. Germline lookup yields CDR1 MNHNS and CDR2 SASEGT. The CDR3 region is CASSPLAGGRTYELYF. Here the CDR3 DNA reads TGTGCCAGCAGTCCTCTAGCGGGAGGAAGAACCTACGAGCTGTACTTC.

The V and J genes are TRBV6-2 or TRBV6-3 and TRBJ2-3; 14 positions agree with TRBD2. The CDR3 length is 18 residues. Looked up from germline, CDR1 is MNHEY and CDR2 is SVGEGT. The V gene end was trimmed by 0 bases and the J gene end by 3 bases; junction bases not matched to a gene: 5. For the CDR3, the DNA is TGTGCCAGCAGTTACTCAGGGACTAGCGGGAGCGGTACAGATACGCAGTATTTT. This codes for CASSYSGTSGSGTDTQYF.

This clonotype was seen ten or more times. The V gene is TRBV28, the J gene TRBJ2-5, with D perhaps TRBD1 or TRBD2 (5 bases each). The V gene's germline CDR1 is MDHEN and CDR2 SYDVKM. The CDR3 contains 15 residues. V was shortened by 3 bases and J by 2 bases, with 13 bases between the two germline ends. Written as DNA, the CDR3 is TGTGCCAGCAGTTTCGGGGCGACCGAGCAAGAGACCCAGTACTTC. Translated: CASSFGATEQETQYF. The full variable domain, in which reference TRBV28 and TRBJ2-5 provide the parts outside the CDR3, is DVKVTQSSRYLVKRTGEKVFLECVQDMDHENMFWYRQDPGLGLRLIYFSYDVKMKEKGDIPEGYSVSREKKERFSLILESASTNQTSMYLCASSFGATEQETQYFGPGTRLLVL.

This clonotype was seen only once. One end of the junction is discordant with germline, which a read error may explain. The DNA of the CDR3 is TGTGCCAGCAGCATAAGGGGGGGCAGCACAGTTACGCAGTATTTT. This gives the protein CASSIRGGSTVTQYF. V gene TRBV7-9 combines with J gene TRBJ2-3, with TRBD2 as a possible D gene (7 bases). This CDR3 region has 15 residues. Germline lookup yields CDR1 SEHNR and CDR2 FQNEAQ (reference sequence).

This clonotype was seen more than once but under ten times. V usage is TRBV4-1 and J usage is TRBJ2-7, with 10 bases lining up with TRBD2. Trimming at V came to 1 base and at J to 1 base, leaving 13 bases not matched to a gene. This CDR3 is 19 amino acids long. The germline V gene has CDR1 MGHRA and CDR2 YSYEKL. Here the CDR3 reads CASSQGKLAGHLISYEQYF. CDR3 nucleotides: TGCGCCAGCAGCCAAGGGAAACTAGCGGGACACCTCATATCCTACGAGCAGTACTTC.

Comment on this clonotype: Since a much larger clone is just one base distant, this may be a read error. The chain has TRBV20-1 and TRBJ2-3; D gene ambiguous. Per the germline V gene, CDR1 is DFQATT and CDR2 is SNEGSKA (reference sequence). There are 14 residues in the CDR3. The CDR3: CSASPYYPTDSQYF. CDR3 nucleotides: TGCAGTGCTAGTCCCTATTATCCCACAGATTCGCAGTATTTT.

This clonotype was detected ten times or more. The chain has TRBV12-3 or TRBV12-4 and TRBJ1-2; 7 bases map to TRBD1. This CDR3 region has 13 residues. The junction had 6 bases not matched to a gene; V was cut back by 3 bases and J by 8 bases. The CDR3 loop is CASSFGQARGYTF. CDR3 sequence (DNA): TGTGCCAGCAGTTTCGGACAGGCGAGAGGCTACACCTTC.

This clonotype showed up many times. The junction does not match germline at one end; this may be a read error. The chain uses TRBV11-2 and TRBJ2-7; 7 positions agree with TRBD1. The germline V gene encodes CDR1 SGHAT and CDR2 FQNNGV. This CDR3 contains 16 residues. The CDR3 nucleotides read TGTGCCAGCAGCAACCCCCACCGGGACAGAACCTACCAGCAGTACTTC. Protein: CASSNPHRDRTYQQYF. The whole variable domain, filled in from reference TRBV11-2 and TRBJ2-7, reads EAGVAQSPRYKIIEKRQSVAFWCNPISGHATLYWYQQILGQGPKLLIQFQNNGVVDDSQLPKDRFSAERLKGVDSTLKIQPAKLEDSAVYLCASSNPHRDRTYQQYFGPGTRLTVT.

The V and J genes are TRBV18 and TRBJ1-2, with D hard to call. Trimming cost V 3 bases and J 3 bases, with 14 bases left between them. The CDR3 is made up of 15 amino acids. The V gene's germline CDR1 is KGHSH and CDR2 LQKENI. The CDR3 protein is CASSPIGIGDYGYTF. The DNA for the CDR3 is TGTGCCAGCTCACCCATCGGCATCGGGGACTATGGCTACACCTTC.

On this clonotype: At one end, the junction sequence differs from germline, possibly due to a read error. This chain joins TRBV28 and TRBJ2-7, with a weak D call TRBD1 (6 bases). The CDR3 has 13 residues. CDR1 is MDHEN and CDR2 is SYDVKM in the germline V gene. CDR3 residues: CASTGTWEYEQYF. CDR3 sequence (DNA): TGCGCCAGCACCGGGACATGGGAATACGAGCAGTACTTC.

This chain connects TRBV7-9 to TRBJ2-4; maybe TRBD1 (6 bases). In germline, CDR1 is SEHNR, CDR2 FQNEAQ (reference sequence). The V end was cut by 2 bases, the J end by 5 bases, with 13 bases between. The CDR3 runs to 15 residues. The CDR3 DNA reads as TGTGCCAGCAGCTTAAGACAGGATAGGCAAAACATTCAGTACTTC. As protein: CASSLRQDRQNIQYF.

This clonotype was found many times. This sequence joins TRBV28 and TRBJ2-5; D unresolved. Germline CDR1 MDHEN, CDR2 SYDVKM. Trimming removed 3 bases from V and 9 bases from J, with 8 bases in between. This CDR3 region has 11 residues. The CDR3 reads CASSFLWAQYF. CDR3 DNA: TGTGCCAGCAGTTTCCTCTGGGCCCAGTACTTC.

The chain combines TRBV28 with TRBJ1-4; D unresolved. CDR1 and CDR2 (germline): MDHEN, SYDVKM. V shed 3 bases and J shed 7 bases, with 9 bases lying between them. This CDR3 has 13 amino acids. The CDR3 nucleotides read TGTGCCAGCAGTTTTCAGTTGATTGAAAAACTGTTTTTT. It is translated as CASSFQLIEKLFF.

This clonotype has a count of ten or more. The gene calls are TRBV7-9 and TRBJ2-3, with 10 nucleotides matching TRBD2. CDR1 is SEHNR, CDR2 FQNEAQ, per germline (reference sequence). V lost 2 bases and J lost 5; bases outside the gene matches: 4. This CDR3 spans 15 amino acids. The CDR3 DNA is TGTGCCAGCAGCTTACTAGCGGGAGAGGGAGATACGCAGTATTTT. The encoded protein is CASSLLAGEGDTQYF.

This clonotype was found many times. This chain connects TRBV12-3 or TRBV12-4 to TRBJ2-1; a weak D match, TRBD2 (6 bases). The length of the CDR3 is 14 residues. The ends were cut back, 3 bases at V and 0 bases at J, with 6 bases in the middle. The CDR3 coding sequence is TGTGCCAGCAGTTTGACTAGCTCCTACAATGAGCAGTTCTTC. Its translation is CASSLTSSYNEQFF.